This TCR beta chain derives from a study of cytomegalovirus exposure and HLA in healthy donors. Study information: Around 180 million T cells yielded 117 million unique TCR beta sequences in earlier analysis. Study observations and caveats: Later analysis indicated greater clonal expansion among HLA-associated TCR beta chains than among equally common other chains. Reports showed the classifier diagnosing cytomegalovirus status with high specificity and sensitivity.

Researchers ran the PCR with 60 Vbeta and 13 Jbeta primers. TCRdb's table, derived via immunoSEQ multiplex PCR, lists solely in-frame clones and lacks some. The sample consists of just under 250,000 clones, 82% of them appearing once. The CDR3 is 15 residues long. Looked up from germline, CDR1 is MNHNS and CDR2 is SASEGT. The germline V and J ends were trimmed by 7 bases and 5 bases, with 21 bases remaining between them. In the case of this clone: Its antigen is not known.

This chain uses TRBV6-1 with TRBJ2-7; D perhaps matches TRBD2 (7 bases). The source is a woman in her 40s in good health and CMV-seropositive. Sequencing was performed on PBMCs. The CDR3 reads CASTPQAGASHEQYF. The CDR3 nucleotides read TGTGCCAGCACTCCCCAGGCGGGGGCTTCCCACGAGCAGTACTTC.